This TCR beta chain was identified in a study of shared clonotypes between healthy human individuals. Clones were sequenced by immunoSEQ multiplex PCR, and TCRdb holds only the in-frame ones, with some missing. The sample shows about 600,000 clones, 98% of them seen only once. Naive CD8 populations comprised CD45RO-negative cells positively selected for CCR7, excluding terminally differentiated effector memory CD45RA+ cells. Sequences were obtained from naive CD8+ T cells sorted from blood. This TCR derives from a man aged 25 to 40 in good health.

In DNA form, the CDR3 reads TGTGCCAGCAGATACGACAGGGGTGCAGGAGATACGCAGTATTTT. It translates to CASRYDRGAGDTQYF. The chain has TRBV6-1 and TRBJ2-3, with TRBD1 matching 8 bases. V lost 6 bases to trimming and J lost 5 bases; unmatched junction nucleotides: 10. Germline V gene lookup returns CDR1 MNHNS and CDR2 SASEGT. CDR3 length: 15 amino acids.